Only a few counts were recorded for the clone carrying this T cell receptor (beta chain). Library preparation (for TCRbeta) was performed with unique molecular identifiers. TCRdb reprocessed the PCR reads with MiXCR, giving one entry per CDR3 protein. The sample consists of about 400,000 distinct CDR3 sequences, roughly 21% of them appearing once. Germline V CDR1 and CDR2: KGHSH, LQKENI. This CDR3 is built from 16 residues. Trimming removed 3 bases from V and 1 base from J, with 15 bases in between. These data originate in a study of T-cell reconstitution after alpha-beta-depleted transplantation in children.

Specimen: PBMCs from the stem cell graft donor, collected from the stem cell graft. This TCR was recovered from a human donor who donated a stem cell graft to a child with acute myeloid leukemia. V and J are TRBV18 and TRBJ1-2; a possible D gene is TRBD1 (6 bases). This CDR3 is CASSPVRGTFNYGYTF. CDR3 nucleotides: TGTGCCAGCTCACCGGTGAGGGGGACCTTTAACTATGGCTACACCTTC.